These T cell receptor beta chains were read from a single sample in a study of blood T cell repertoires in COVID-19. Sequencing used immunoSEQ multiplex PCR; TCRdb keeps in-frame clones, though not all of them. The repertoire holds about 300,000 clones, with approximately 90% as singletons. Sequencing input: PBMCs or T cells enriched from blood (not recorded which). These receptors were taken from a young woman who had recovered from COVID-19. CDR3s include the opening cysteine and the closing phenylalanine or tryptophan. The D gene is left open where the match is weak. Expanded clones get a size class; other rows say once, few or many, or leave the size out.

>-|TRBV18|15|TRBJ1-2|TRBD1
TGTGCCAGCTCAATCCACAGGGGAGACATAAGGGGCTACACCTTC
CASSIHRGDIRGYTF
>-|TRBV2|14|TRBJ1-1|-
TGTGCCAGCAGTGAAAACCACGGGAACACTGAAGCTTTCTTT
CASSENHGNTEAFF
>few|TRBV7-2|16|TRBJ2-2|TRBD1
TGTGCCAGCAGCTTAGGGGGACAGGGTATGACCGGGGAGCTGTTTTTT
CASSLGGQGMTGELFF
>-|TRBV7-9|16|TRBJ2-7|TRBD2
TGTGCCAGCAGCTTAGCGCTCGGGACTAGCAGATACGAGCAGTACTTC
CASSLALGTSRYEQYF
>-|TRBV19|15|TRBJ2-1|-
TGTGCCAGTAGTATAGGAGGGCCCTCCTACAATGAGCAGTTCTTC
CASSIGGPSYNEQFF
>-|TRBV28|16|TRBJ1-4|-
TGTGCCAGCAGTTTAGCCACAGGCCCAGGTGATGAAAAACTGTTTTTT
CASSLATGPGDEKLFF
>-|TRBV28|14|TRBJ1-1|TRBD1
TGTGCCAGCAGTTTCAAACAGGGGGCCGCTGAAGCTTTCTTT
CASSFKQGAAEAFF
>once|TRBV6-5|15|TRBJ2-7|-
TGTGCCAGCAGGGGGATAGGGGCAGGGAACTACGAGCAGTACTTC
CASRGIGAGNYEQYF
>once|TRBV5-1|13|TRBJ1-1|-
TGCGCCAGCAGCTTTCAAGGAGACACTGAAGCTTTCTTT
CASSFQGDTEAFF
>once|TRBV2|16|TRBJ2-5|-
TGTGCCAGCAGTGATAGCCTCTCCCCCGAGCTAGAGACCCAGTACTTC
CASSDSLSPELETQYF
>-|TRBV19|14|TRBJ2-7|-
TGTGCCAGTAGTACACGCAAGGGGACCTACGAGCAGTACTTC
CASSTRKGTYEQYF
>-|TRBV14|14|TRBJ1-4|TRBD1
TGTGCCAGCAGCCGACAGGGAACTAATGAAAAACTGTTTTTT
CASSRQGTNEKLFF
>few|TRBV5-4|14|TRBJ1-1|-
TGTGCCAGCAGCTTTTCCAGGGGTGACACTGAAGCTTTCTTT
CASSFSRGDTEAFF
>-|TRBV18|15|TRBJ1-1|-
TGTGCCAGCTCACCTTTACAGGGAGACGGCACTGAAGCTTTCTTT
CASSPLQGDGTEAFF
>-|TRBV19|16|TRBJ1-5|-
TGTGCCAGTAGTATGGAACAGGGTTGGGGCAATCAGCCCCAGCATTTT
CASSMEQGWGNQPQHF